What follows are 28 T cell receptor beta chains derived from one specimen sequenced in a study of CD8 T cells in Susac syndrome. Random hexamers primed reverse transcription of about 0.5 to 1 ug RNA. TCRdb redid the calling of the immunoSEQ multiplex PCR reads with MiXCR, one entry per CDR3 protein. The data hold around 170,000 distinct CDR3 sequences, with about 91% observed a single time. Sequenced: CD4+ T cells from PBMCs. Source of these receptors: a human donor in good health.

The genes are TRBV28 and TRBJ2-7; D is possibly TRBD1 (6 bases). This CDR3 has 14 amino acids. Germline V gives CDR1 MDHEN, CDR2 SYDVKM. With 5 bases removed from V and 3 bases from J, the gap between germline ends came to 14 bases. The CDR3 loop reads CASSKQGIDYEQYF. CDR3 coding DNA: TGTGCCAGCAGTAAACAGGGTATCGACTACGAGCAGTACTTC.

The chain couples TRBV4-1 to TRBJ2-7, with unresolved D. CDR3 length: 14 amino acids. Trimming left V 1 base short and J 6 bases short, with 13 bases between. Per germline, CDR1 MGHRA and CDR2 YSYEKL. In DNA form, the CDR3 reads TGCGCCAGCAGCCAAGTTTCCTCCCCGGCCGAGCAGTACTTC. Translation: CASSQVSSPAEQYF.

The rearrangement uses TRBV5-1 and TRBJ2-1; D could derive from TRBD1 or TRBD2 (7 bases each). Germline loops: CDR1 SGHRS, CDR2 YFSETQ. Trimming removed 2 bases from V and 8 bases from J, with 14 bases in between. CDR3 length: 14 residues. The CDR3, as DNA: TGCGCCAGCAGCTTATCAGGGGGGGGCCATGAGCAGTTCTTC. It codes for CASSLSGGGHEQFF.

This rearrangement joins TRBV7-2 to TRBJ2-3; weak D call: TRBD2 (6 bases). Trimming shortened V by 5 bases and J by 2 bases, and 11 bases separated the two germline ends. Germline V gene lookup returns CDR1 SGHTA and CDR2 FQGNSA. The CDR3 totals 14 residues. The CDR3 region has the DNA TGTGCCAGCAGCCACCTAGCGCTCACAGATACGCAGTATTTT. Its translation: CASSHLALTDTQYF.

The chain joins TRBV20-1 to TRBJ1-1; 7 nucleotides align to TRBD1. CDR3 length equals 13 residues. Germline CDR1 DFQATT, CDR2 SNEGSKA (reference sequence). The ends lost 3 bases at V and 1 base at J; junction bases unmatched: 2. Here the CDR3 reads CSARGQSNTEAFF. CDR3 bases: TGCAGTGCTAGGGGACAGTCGAACACTGAAGCTTTCTTT.

The table lists this clonotype with a count of one. The chain combines TRBV7-8 with TRBJ2-6; D is uncertain. V was pared by 5 bases and J by 1 base, with 6 bases between. Germline CDR1 SGHVS, CDR2 FQNEAQ. The CDR3 is 14 residues long. DNA for the CDR3: TGTGCCAGCAGCCGACCATCTGGGGCCAACGTCCTGACTTTC. This encodes CASSRPSGANVLTF.

V gene TRBV9 combines with J gene TRBJ2-6, with a tentative D call TRBD1 (5 bases). Between the trimmed V and J ends, which lost 5 bases and 0 bases, there was a span of 15 bases. This CDR3 is 17 amino acids long. Germline CDR1 SGDLS, CDR2 YYNGEE. This chain's CDR3 is CASSGHIPNSGANVLTF. The CDR3 DNA sequence: TGTGCCAGCAGTGGACACATTCCCAACTCTGGGGCCAACGTCCTGACTTTC.

This rearrangement joins TRBV20-1 to TRBJ2-5, with a tentative D call TRBD2 (6 bases). The CDR3 covers 13 residues. The germline gives CDR1 DFQATT, CDR2 SNEGSKA (reference sequence). Trimming left V 5 bases short and J 9 bases short, with 19 bases between. The CDR3 DNA is TGCAGTGCTGGCGGGGCGACGGATGGGCCCCAGTACTTC. This codes for CSAGGATDGPQYF.

The chain recombines TRBV5-6 with TRBJ1-2; TRBD1 is a possible D gene (6 bases). CDR1 and CDR2 (germline): SGHDT, YYEEEE. Trimming cost V 3 bases and J 4 bases, with 22 bases left between them. This CDR3 is built from 17 residues. The CDR3 DNA follows: TGTGCCAGCAGCTACTACCGGGGGCCGTTCGAGGGCTATGGCTACACCTTC. Translating gives CASSYYRGPFEGYGYTF.

The V and J genes are TRBV5-4 and TRBJ1-2, with 7 bases fitting TRBD1. Germline trimming cut 6 bases from V and 8 bases from J; bases unmatched to any gene: 13. This CDR3 is built from 14 residues. Germline CDR1 reads SGHNT; CDR2 reads YYREEE (reference sequence). CDR3 nucleotide sequence: TGTGCCAGCACCAACGGACAGGAGTTATTCGGCTACACCTTC. This codes for CASTNGQELFGYTF.

The chain uses TRBV20-1 and TRBJ2-3; D possibly uses TRBD1 or TRBD2 (6 bases each). Trimming took off 0 bases at V and 5 bases at J, with 12 bases between the two ends. Per germline, CDR1 DFQATT and CDR2 SNEGSKA (reference sequence). This CDR3 region has 14 residues. The CDR3 here is CSARDTGGQDTQYF. CDR3 DNA: TGCAGTGCTAGAGATACCGGGGGCCAAGATACGCAGTATTTT.

V usage is TRBV20-1 and J usage is TRBJ2-3; D is undetermined. V was shortened by 6 bases and J by 4 bases, with 11 bases between the two germline ends. The CDR3 extends over 12 amino acids. Germline V gene data show CDR1 as DFQATT and CDR2 as SNEGSKA (reference sequence). The CDR3 sequence is CSAPKAADTQYF. In DNA form, the CDR3 reads TGCAGTGCCCCGAAGGCGGCAGATACGCAGTATTTT.

CDR3 sequence reads: CASNWLGEQYF. The DNA for the CDR3 is TGTGCCAGCAATTGGCTAGGGGAGCAGTACTTC. The J gene is TRBJ2-7, the V gene TRBV2; D remains unclear. The CDR3 sequence is 11 residues long. Trimming cost V 7 bases and J 7 bases, with 11 bases left between them. The V gene's germline CDR1 is SNHLY and CDR2 FYNNEI. Using reference TRBV2 and TRBJ2-7 for the parts outside the CDR3, the full variable domain is EPEVTQTPSHQVTQMGQEVILRCVPISNHLYFYWYRQILGQKVEFLVSFYNNEISEKSEIFDDQFSVERPDGSNFTLKIRSTKLEDSAMYFCASNWLGEQYFGPGTRLTVT.

CDR3 sequence: CSTFSGGDTEAFF. CDR3 bases: TGCAGTACTTTCTCCGGGGGGGACACTGAAGCTTTCTTT. The chain is built from TRBV20-1 and TRBJ1-1; perhaps TRBD1 as D (5 bases). This CDR3 is 13 amino acids long. V was clipped by 8 bases and J by 3 bases, with 16 bases between them. Germline V gene sequence: CDR1 DFQATT, CDR2 SNEGSKA (reference sequence).

The J gene is TRBJ2-2, the V gene TRBV6-2 or TRBV6-3; 12 bases agree with TRBD2. Per the germline V gene, CDR1 is MNHEY and CDR2 is SVGEGT. The junction had 7 bases not matched to a gene; V was cut back by 7 bases and J by 4 bases. The CDR3 runs 16 residues. Here the CDR3 reads CASIRLAGDSTGELFF. In nucleotides, the CDR3 is TGTGCCAGCATCAGACTAGCGGGAGACTCCACCGGGGAGCTGTTTTTT.

The chain couples TRBV5-4 to TRBJ2-3; no clear D. Germline CDR1 SGHNT, CDR2 YYREEE (reference sequence). This CDR3 has 12 residues. The ends were cut back, 4 bases at V and 2 bases at J, with 5 bases in the middle. The CDR3 DNA follows: TGTGCCAGCAGCGATCTCACAGATACGCAGTATTTT. This sequence encodes CASSDLTDTQYF.

The chain employs TRBV7-2 and TRBJ2-7, with TRBD1 matching 9 bases. After removal of 0 bases from V and 4 bases from J, the junction contained 7 bases not matched to a gene. This CDR3 is built from 16 residues. From germline, CDR1 is SGHTA and CDR2 FQGNSA. Written as DNA, the CDR3 is TGTGCCAGCAGCTTAGCGGTGCCTGGGACAGGGTACGAGCAGTACTTC. It yields the protein CASSLAVPGTGYEQYF.

This clonotype showed up just once. This chain uses TRBV9 with TRBJ1-5, with 7 nucleotides matching TRBD1. V was pared by 3 bases and J by 0 bases, with 6 bases of the junction left unmatched. CDR3 size: 16 residues. The germline V gene encodes CDR1 SGDLS and CDR2 YYNGEE. The CDR3 loop reads CASSGGQGVSNQPQHF. For the CDR3, the DNA is TGTGCCAGCAGCGGAGGTCAGGGGGTTAGCAATCAGCCCCAGCATTTT.

The chain is built from TRBV21-1 and TRBJ2-1. TRBV21-1 is classified as a pseudogene. The CDR3 runs 12 residues. The CDR3 DNA reads TGTGCCAGCAGCAATAATACGGATGAGCAGTTCTTC. Its protein product is CASSNNTDEQFF.

The chain has TRBV20-1 and TRBJ2-7; TRBD1 matches 9 bases. This CDR3 comprises 13 residues. Germline loops: CDR1 DFQATT, CDR2 SNEGSKA (reference sequence). V trimming: 5 bases; J trimming: 6 bases; junction bases outside the gene matches: 8. The CDR3 spells CSAERDREGEQYF. The CDR3 nucleotides are TGCAGTGCTGAGCGGGACAGGGAAGGCGAGCAGTACTTC.

The chain links TRBV20-1 to TRBJ2-5, with 7 bases identical to TRBD2. The CDR3 sequence is 13 residues long. Losses at the gene ends were 1 base for V and 7 bases for J; bases not matched to a gene: 6. Germline V gives CDR1 DFQATT, CDR2 SNEGSKA (reference sequence). The CDR3 region is CSARATSPGTQYF. The CDR3 coding sequence is TGCAGTGCTAGAGCGACTAGCCCCGGGACCCAGTACTTC.

This rearrangement joins TRBV2 to TRBJ2-7, with 9 bases lining up with TRBD1. CDR3 length: 17 amino acids. The J segment lost 1 base and the V segment lost 3 bases, leaving 10 bases of the junction unmatched. CDR1 is SNHLY, CDR2 FYNNEI, per germline. The CDR3 here is CASSEPRQGGESYEQYF. As DNA, the CDR3 is TGTGCCAGCAGTGAGCCGAGACAGGGGGGTGAGTCCTACGAGCAGTACTTC.

The gene calls are TRBV6-5 and TRBJ1-4; 9 nucleotides align to TRBD1. Germline lookup yields CDR1 MNHEY and CDR2 SVGAGI. J lost 9 bases, V lost 7 bases, and 12 bases had no gene match. The CDR3 is made up of 15 amino acids. CDR3 coding DNA: TGTGCCAGCACCGACGGGACAGGGAGTCGGAAAAAACTGTTTTTT. Its protein is CASTDGTGSRKKLFF.

This chain links TRBV7-2 with TRBJ2-1, with D maybe TRBD1 (5 bases). CDR1 is SGHTA, CDR2 FQGNSA, per germline. The CDR3 extends over 12 amino acids. V was shortened by 2 bases and J by 9 bases, with 8 bases between the two germline ends. The CDR3 bases are TGTGCCAGCAGCTTACAGGGTGCTGAGCAGTTCTTC. It yields the protein CASSLQGAEQFF.

The chain employs TRBV6-2 or TRBV6-3 and TRBJ2-2; TRBD2 matches 8 bases. The CDR3 spans 15 residues. Trimming at V came to 7 bases and at J to 0 bases, leaving 4 bases not matched to a gene. CDR1 is MNHEY and CDR2 is SVGEGT in the germline V gene. DNA of the CDR3: TGTGCCAGCATCCCGGGACTAGCGAACACCGGGGAGCTGTTTTTT. Protein product: CASIPGLANTGELFF.

In this sample, this clonotype turned up a few times. The chain uses TRBV12-3 or TRBV12-4 and TRBJ2-7, with TRBD1 matching 8 bases. V dropped 2 bases and J dropped 3; count of bases not matched to a gene: 3. This CDR3 has 14 residues. The CDR3 spells CASSLRTGLYEQYF. In DNA form, the CDR3 reads TGTGCCAGCAGTTTAAGGACAGGGCTCTACGAGCAGTACTTC.

V and J are TRBV7-2 and TRBJ2-1; 8 bases fit TRBD2. V dropped 3 bases and J dropped 7; count of bases not matched to a gene: 2. The CDR3 extends over 13 amino acids. Germline V CDR1 and CDR2: SGHTA, FQGNSA. CDR3 amino acids: CASSFVAGNEQFF. For the CDR3, the DNA is TGTGCCAGCAGCTTTGTAGCGGGGAATGAGCAGTTCTTC.

The chain combines TRBV6-1 with TRBJ1-2; TRBD1 is a possible D gene (6 bases). The germline gives CDR1 MNHNS, CDR2 SASEGT. Between the trimmed V and J ends, which lost 0 bases and 4 bases, there was a span of 6 bases. The CDR3 extends over 13 amino acids. The DNA of the CDR3 is TGTGCCAGCAGTGAAGCGGACAGCTATGGCTACACCTTC. Protein product: CASSEADSYGYTF.